These 5 T cell receptor beta chains came from one sample sequenced in a study of blood T cell repertoires in COVID-19. The data were produced by immunoSEQ multiplex PCR, yet TCRdb's version contains in-frame clones alone and is incomplete. The table includes around 26,000 clones, approximately 88% detected once. Sequenced material: peripheral blood. The receptor set was obtained from a human donor with active COVID-19. The donor label of this sample is uncertain.

The chain couples TRBV7-2 to TRBJ2-1; D may be TRBD2 (5 bases). The CDR3 runs to 19 residues. V was shortened by 3 bases and J by 0 bases, with 21 bases between the two germline ends. Germline V CDR1 and CDR2: SGHTA, FQGNSA. CDR3 sequence: CASSLPPRGPGSSYNEQFF. The DNA of the CDR3 is TGTGCCAGCAGCTTGCCCCCCCGCGGTCCGGGGAGCTCCTACAATGAGCAGTTCTTC. The variable domain in full, completed from reference TRBV7-2 and TRBJ2-1, reads GAGVSQSPSNKVTEKGKDVELRCDPISGHTALYWYRQSLGQGLEFLIYFQGNSAPDKSGLPSDRFSAERTGGSVSTLTIQRTQQEDSAVYLCASSLPPRGPGSSYNEQFFGPGTRLTVL.

The rearrangement uses TRBV5-4 and TRBJ2-7, with 7 nucleotides matching TRBD2. CDR1 is SGHNT, CDR2 YYREEE, per germline (reference sequence). With V trimmed by 6 bases and J by 2 bases, 8 bases remained unmatched. CDR3 length: 14 residues. This CDR3 reads CASKALAAPYEQYF. The CDR3 DNA sequence: TGTGCCAGCAAAGCTCTAGCGGCCCCCTACGAGCAGTACTTC.

This chain joins TRBV25-1 and TRBJ2-2, with D tentatively TRBD1 (6 bases). The CDR3 loop spans 13 amino acids. Looked up from germline, CDR1 is MGHDK and CDR2 is SYGVNS. Trimming pared 6 bases from V and 1 base from J, leaving 6 bases between. CDR3 region: CASRDRNTGELFF. The CDR3 coding sequence is TGTGCCAGCAGGGACAGGAACACCGGGGAGCTGTTTTTT.

This clone has more than one count but fewer than ten. The chain recombines TRBV5-1 with TRBJ2-5; D is perhaps TRBD2 (7 bases). Germline V lookup: CDR1 SGHRS, CDR2 YFSETQ. CDR3 length equals 13 residues. V lost 1 base and J lost 4, with 8 bases in between. For the CDR3, the DNA is TGCGCCAGCAGCTTGAGGGGGGGAGAGACCCAGTACTTC. This sequence encodes CASSLRGGETQYF.

The DNA of the CDR3 is TGTGCCAGCAGTTACGGGCCGCCGACAGGACAGAACGGGACCCAGTACTTC. The encoded protein is CASSYGPPTGQNGTQYF. This rearrangement joins TRBV6-2 or TRBV6-3 to TRBJ2-5; maybe TRBD1 (6 bases). Trimming took 2 bases from V and 7 from J, leaving 23 bases between them. The CDR3 is 17 amino acids. Germline values: CDR1 MNHEY, CDR2 SVGEGT.